This entry features one T cell receptor beta chain sequence. The antigen remains unidentified. MiXCR was run by TCRdb on the 5' RACE reads, yielding one entry per CDR3 protein. The sample holds approximately 89,000 distinct CDR3 sequences, 20% to 25% seen once. This record comes from a study of T-cell memory formation after mild COVID-19. Study-wide results and limits: Pre-infection memory harbored some responding clones, suggesting cross-reactive memory joined. CD8+ contracting clones occupied EMRA, while CD4+ ones occupied mainly CM and EM.

CDR1 SGHAT and CDR2 FQNNGV come from the germline V gene. The CDR3 contains 15 residues. Trimming pared 5 bases from V and 0 bases from J, leaving 13 bases between. Sequenced input: PBMCs or a T cell subset sorted from them (not recorded which). The TCR originated in a man between 18 and 35 years old who had mild COVID-19 (a few samples of this study predate the infection). Cell type and time point are not known. The chain is built from TRBV11-2 and TRBJ1-2, with no clear D. The CDR3, as DNA: TGTGCCAGCAGCCAGGAGGCAGTTCCTAACTATGGCTACACCTTC. This gives the protein CASSQEAVPNYGYTF.